This T cell receptor beta chain was observed in a study of CD8 T cells in Susac syndrome. General study results and limits: Individuals included in the TCR sequencing and HLA analysis were acknowledged by the study to be relatively few in number.

TEMRA cells were FACS-enriched, while CD8+ and CD4+ T cells were negatively isolated. Random-hexamer reverse transcription was applied to roughly 0.5 to 1 ug RNA. The CDR3 of TCR beta was amplified by immunoSEQ multiplex PCR across 54 Vbeta and 13 Jbeta. TCRdb recomputed calls from the immunoSEQ multiplex PCR reads with MiXCR, one row per CDR3 protein. The table shows around 190,000 distinct CDR3 sequences, with approximately 93% occurring only once. Trimming took off 5 bases at V and 3 bases at J, with 20 bases between the two ends. Germline CDR1 SGHTA, CDR2 FQGNSA. There are 17 residues in the CDR3. As regards this clonotype: Its specificity is not known.

Material: CD4+ T cells from PBMCs. The TCR sequence derives from a human donor in good health. The chain couples TRBV7-2 to TRBJ1-5; D is possibly TRBD1 (6 bases). In DNA form, the CDR3 reads TGTGCCAGCAGCCCGGGAGGGGGGGGCTCCTCCAATCAGCCCCAGCATTTT. This gives the protein CASSPGGGGSSNQPQHF.